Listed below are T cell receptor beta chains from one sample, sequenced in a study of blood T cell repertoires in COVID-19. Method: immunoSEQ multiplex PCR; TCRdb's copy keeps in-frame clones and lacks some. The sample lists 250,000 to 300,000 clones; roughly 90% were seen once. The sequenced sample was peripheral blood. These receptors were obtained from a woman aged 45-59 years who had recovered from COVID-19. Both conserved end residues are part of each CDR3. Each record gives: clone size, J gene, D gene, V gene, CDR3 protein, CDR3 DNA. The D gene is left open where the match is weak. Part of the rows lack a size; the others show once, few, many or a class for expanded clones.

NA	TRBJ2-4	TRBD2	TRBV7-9	CASSLAGGTGSKNIQYF	TGTGCCAGCAGCTTAGCGGGAGGGACTGGTTCAAAAAACATTCAGTACTTC
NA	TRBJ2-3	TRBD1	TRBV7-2	CASSSVGTASQYF	TGTGCCAGCAGCTCCGTAGGGACAGCCTCGCAATATTTT
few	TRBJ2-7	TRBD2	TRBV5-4	CASSLGGRAYEQYF	TGTGCCAGCAGCTTGGGCGGGAGGGCCTACGAGCAGTACTTC
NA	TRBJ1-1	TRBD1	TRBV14	CASSQRGRGNEAFF	TGTGCCAGCAGTCAAAGGGGGCGCGGGAATGAAGCTTTCTTT
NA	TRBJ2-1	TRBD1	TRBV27	CASGPGQGINEQFF	TGTGCCAGCGGACCGGGACAGGGGATTAATGAGCAGTTCTTC
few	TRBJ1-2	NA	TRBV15	CATSRPDRSILGYTF	TGTGCCACCAGCAGACCCGACAGGTCCATATTGGGCTACACCTTC
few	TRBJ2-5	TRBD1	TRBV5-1	CASSYLTGDQETQYF	TGCGCCAGCAGCTACCTTACAGGGGACCAAGAGACCCAGTACTTC
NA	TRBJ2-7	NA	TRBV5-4	CASSLEPTSEQYF	TGTGCCAGCAGCTTGGAGCCCACCTCCGAGCAGTACTTC
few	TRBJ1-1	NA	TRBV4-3	CASSLTGPGGGTEAFF	TGCGCCAGCAGCCTTACCGGGCCCGGGGGGGGCACTGAAGCTTTCTTT
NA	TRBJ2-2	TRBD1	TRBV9	CASSAPLGQVNTGELFF	TGTGCCAGCAGCGCACCTCTGGGACAGGTGAACACCGGGGAGCTGTTTTTT
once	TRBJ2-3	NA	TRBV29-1	CSVEGGRTLSTDTQYF	TGCAGCGTTGAAGGCGGGCGAACTCTGTCCACAGATACGCAGTATTTT
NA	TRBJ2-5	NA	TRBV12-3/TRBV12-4	CASGQQETQYF	TGTGCCAGTGGACAGCAAGAGACCCAGTACTTC
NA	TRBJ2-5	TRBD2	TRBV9	CASSVATSGSRQYF	TGTGCCAGCAGCGTAGCGACCAGCGGGAGCAGGCAATACTTC
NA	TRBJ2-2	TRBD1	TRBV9	CASSVGSFWGQGDTGELFF	TGTGCCAGCAGCGTAGGCTCGTTTTGGGGACAGGGGGACACCGGGGAGCTGTTTTTT
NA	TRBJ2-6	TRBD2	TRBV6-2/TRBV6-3	CASSYPSGRSGANVLTF	TGTGCCAGCAGTTATCCTAGCGGACGCTCTGGGGCCAACGTCCTGACTTTC
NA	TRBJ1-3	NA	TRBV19	CASSIYGNTIYF	TGTGCCAGTAGTATCTACGGAAACACCATATATTTT
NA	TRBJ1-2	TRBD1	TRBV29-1	CSVGTGADYGYTF	TGCAGCGTTGGAACAGGGGCGGACTATGGCTACACCTTC
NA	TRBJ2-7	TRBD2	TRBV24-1	CATSDPGLAGGYEQYF	TGTGCCACCAGTGACCCCGGACTAGCGGGAGGCTACGAGCAGTACTTC
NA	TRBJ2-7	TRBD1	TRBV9	CASSGGQGSSYEQYF	TGTGCCAGCAGCGGGGGACAGGGTAGCTCCTACGAGCAGTACTTC
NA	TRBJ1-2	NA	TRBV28	CASSSLDGTANYGYTF	TGTGCCAGCAGTTCCCTTGACGGCACAGCTAACTATGGCTACACCTTC
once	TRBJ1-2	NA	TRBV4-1	CASSPGWESYGYTF	TGCGCCAGCAGCCCAGGTTGGGAGAGCTATGGCTACACCTTC
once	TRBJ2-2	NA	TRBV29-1	CSASVGSVSGELFF	TGCAGCGCCTCTGTGGGGAGCGTCTCCGGGGAGCTGTTTTTT
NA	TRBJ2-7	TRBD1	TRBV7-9	CASSPPDRSKRYF	TGTGCCAGCAGCCCACCGGACAGGTCAAAGCGGTACTTC
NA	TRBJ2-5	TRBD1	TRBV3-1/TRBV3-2	CASSQVEGAFRETQYF	TGTGCCAGCAGCCAAGTCGAGGGGGCGTTTCGGGAGACCCAGTACTTC
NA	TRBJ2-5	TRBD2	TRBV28	CASSPGLAIGRETQYF	TGTGCCAGCAGTCCGGGACTAGCGATCGGTCGAGAGACCCAGTACTTC
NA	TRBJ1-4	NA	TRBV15	CATSRVLGQGNEKLFF	TGTGCCACCAGCAGAGTTTTGGGGCAGGGTAATGAAAAACTGTTTTTT
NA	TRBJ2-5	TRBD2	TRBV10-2	CASGAWTSGSRETQYF	TGCGCCAGCGGAGCTTGGACTAGCGGGAGTAGAGAGACCCAGTACTTC
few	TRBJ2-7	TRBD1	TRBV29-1	CSVEEGQDPYEQYF	TGCAGCGTTGAAGAGGGACAGGACCCTTACGAGCAGTACTTC
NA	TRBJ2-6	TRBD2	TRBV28	CASSLEIPGRPGANVLTF	TGTGCCAGCAGTTTAGAGATCCCCGGGAGGCCTGGGGCCAACGTCCTGACTTTC
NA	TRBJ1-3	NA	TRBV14	CASSPLRGATGLSGNTIYF	TGTGCCAGCAGCCCCCTACGGGGGGCTACGGGGCTGTCGGGAAACACCATATATTTT
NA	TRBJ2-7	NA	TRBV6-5	CASSPPGTYEQYF	TGTGCCAGCAGTCCCCCGGGGACCTACGAGCAGTACTTC
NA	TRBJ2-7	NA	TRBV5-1	CASSLKEKRDYEQYF	TGCGCCAGCAGCTTAAAAGAGAAACGAGACTACGAGCAGTACTTC
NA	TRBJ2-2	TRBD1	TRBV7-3	CASSYRQGLDRRELFF	TGTGCCAGCAGCTATCGACAGGGATTGGACAGGCGGGAGCTGTTTTTT
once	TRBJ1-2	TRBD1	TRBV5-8	CASSWDRVFIDGYTF	TGTGCCAGCAGCTGGGACAGGGTTTTTATCGATGGCTACACCTTC
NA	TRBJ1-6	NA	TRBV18	CASSPTVIQGHLSGNNSPLHF	TGTGCCAGCTCACCTACCGTAATACAGGGACACTTAAGTGGTAATAATTCACCCCTCCACTTT
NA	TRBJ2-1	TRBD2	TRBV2	CASSGIAGVVREQFF	TGTGCCAGCAGTGGAATAGCGGGAGTCGTTCGGGAGCAGTTCTTC
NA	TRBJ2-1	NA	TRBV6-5	CASSYSGSRALNEQFF	TGTGCCAGCAGTTACTCAGGATCGAGGGCCCTCAATGAGCAGTTCTTC
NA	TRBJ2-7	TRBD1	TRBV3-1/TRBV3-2	CASSQEWDRRSYEQYF	TGTGCCAGCAGCCAAGAGTGGGACAGAAGGTCCTACGAGCAGTACTTC
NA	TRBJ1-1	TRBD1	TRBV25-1	CASSLTGRNTEAFF	TGTGCCAGCTCTCTGACAGGGAGGAACACTGAAGCTTTCTTT
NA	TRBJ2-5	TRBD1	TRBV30	CAGSGTGGRETQYF	TGTGCCGGATCCGGGACAGGGGGCAGGGAGACCCAGTACTTC
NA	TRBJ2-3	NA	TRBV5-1	CASSFGGLGVTDTQYF	TGCGCCAGCAGCTTCGGGGGGCTTGGGGTAACAGATACGCAGTATTTT
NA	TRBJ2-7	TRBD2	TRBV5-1	CASTSGRTYEQYF	TGCGCCAGCACTAGCGGGAGGACCTACGAGCAGTACTTC
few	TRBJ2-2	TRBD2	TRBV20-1	CSASSGLAGLAGTGELFF	TGCAGTGCTAGTTCTGGACTAGCGGGATTAGCCGGCACCGGGGAGCTGTTTTTT
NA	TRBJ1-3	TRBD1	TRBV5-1	CASSPWTGGGNTIYF	TGCGCCAGCAGCCCGTGGACAGGGGGCGGAAACACCATATATTTT
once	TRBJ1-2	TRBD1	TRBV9	CASSAGPQGDYGYTF	TGTGCCAGCAGCGCCGGACCACAGGGGGACTATGGCTACACCTTC
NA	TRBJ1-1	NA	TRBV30	CAWSGYSGMNTEAFF	TGTGCCTGGAGTGGATACTCAGGGATGAACACTGAAGCTTTCTTT
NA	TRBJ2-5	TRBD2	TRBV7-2	CASSVGTSGMQETQYF	TGTGCCAGCAGCGTTGGGACTAGCGGGATGCAAGAGACCCAGTACTTC
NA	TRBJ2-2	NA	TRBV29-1	CSVETVNAGELFF	TGCAGCGTTGAAACGGTGAACGCCGGGGAGCTGTTTTTT
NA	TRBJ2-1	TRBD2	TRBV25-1	CASSEASGRVYNEQFF	TGTGCCAGCAGTGAAGCTAGCGGGAGAGTTTACAATGAGCAGTTCTTC
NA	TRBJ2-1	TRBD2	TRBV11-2	CASSLAWGGDYNEQFF	TGTGCCAGCAGCTTAGCCTGGGGGGGAGATTACAATGAGCAGTTCTTC
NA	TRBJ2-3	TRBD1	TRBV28	CASRLSGTEYAVTDTQYF	TGTGCCAGCAGATTATCCGGGACAGAATACGCCGTTACAGATACGCAGTATTTT
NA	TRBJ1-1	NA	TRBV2	CASSVARTNTEAFF	TGTGCCAGCAGTGTGGCCAGGACTAACACTGAAGCTTTCTTT
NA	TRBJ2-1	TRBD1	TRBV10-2	CASKPGTGAYNEQFF	TGCGCCAGCAAACCCGGGACAGGGGCCTACAATGAGCAGTTCTTC
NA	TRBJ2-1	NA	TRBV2	CASNINYSAEQFF	TGTGCCAGCAATATAAATTATAGCGCTGAGCAGTTCTTC
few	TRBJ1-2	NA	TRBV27	CASSPERTYGYTF	TGTGCCAGCAGTCCAGAGCGTACGTATGGCTACACCTTC
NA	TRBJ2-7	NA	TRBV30	CAWSLPFPRGEQYF	TGTGCCTGGAGTCTCCCCTTTCCTAGGGGCGAGCAGTACTTC
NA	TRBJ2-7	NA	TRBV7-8	CASSLRAGAPYEQYF	TGTGCCAGCAGCTTGCGGGCAGGGGCACCCTACGAGCAGTACTTC
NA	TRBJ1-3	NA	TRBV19	CASSISTYGNTIYF	TGTGCCAGTAGTATTTCCACATATGGAAACACCATATATTTT
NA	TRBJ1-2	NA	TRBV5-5	CASSPAPGRNGYTF	TGTGCCAGCAGCCCTGCACCAGGGAGGAATGGCTACACCTTC